The source of this TCR beta chain is a study of cytomegalovirus exposure and HLA in healthy donors. There are 14 residues in the CDR3. V lost 0 bases and J lost 6, with 11 bases in between. Germline assignment: CDR1 MRHNA and CDR2 SNTAGT. General observations from the study: The investigators catalogued 150 to 200 TCR beta chains as cytomegalovirus-associated. Available immune exposure information was restricted to CMV serostatus only. Under 20,000 TCR beta sequences were associated with HLA alleles at 0.05 false discovery rate in a later analysis.

PCR used 60 Vbeta primers and 13 Jbeta primers. Assay: immunoSEQ multiplex PCR; the TCRdb copy retains only in-frame clones and omits some. The table shows approximately 140,000 clones, with 55% to 75% occurring only once. Concerning this clone itself: The antigen remains unidentified.

The chain links TRBV6-4 to TRBJ1-2, with D unclear. This clonotype originated in a woman aged 55-69 years in good health and CMV-seropositive. Sequencing was done on a sample of PBMCs. The CDR3 DNA follows: TGTGCCAGCAGTGACTCCGAGGGAGGGAATGGCTACACCTTC. Protein product: CASSDSEGGNGYTF.